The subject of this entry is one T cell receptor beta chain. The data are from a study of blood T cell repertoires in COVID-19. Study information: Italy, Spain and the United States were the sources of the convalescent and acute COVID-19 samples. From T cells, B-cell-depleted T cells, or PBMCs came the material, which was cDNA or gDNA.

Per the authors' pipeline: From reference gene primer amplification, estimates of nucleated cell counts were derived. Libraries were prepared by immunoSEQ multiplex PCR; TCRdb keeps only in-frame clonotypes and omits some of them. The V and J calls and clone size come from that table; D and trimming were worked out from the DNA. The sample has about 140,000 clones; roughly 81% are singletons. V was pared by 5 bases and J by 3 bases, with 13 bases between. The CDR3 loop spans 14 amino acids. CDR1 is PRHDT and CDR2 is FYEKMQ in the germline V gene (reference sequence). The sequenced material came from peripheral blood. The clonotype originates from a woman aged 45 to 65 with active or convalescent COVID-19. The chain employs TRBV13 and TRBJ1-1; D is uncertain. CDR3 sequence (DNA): TGTGCCAGCAGCCCCCTCAGCGGGTACACTGAAGCTTTCTTT. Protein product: CASSPLSGYTEAFF. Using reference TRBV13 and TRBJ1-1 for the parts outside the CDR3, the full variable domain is AAGVIQSPRHLIKEKRETATLKCYPIPRHDTVYWYQQGPGQDPQFLISFYEKMQSDKGSIPDRFSAQQFSDYHSELNMSSLELGDSALYFCASSPLSGYTEAFFGQGTRLTVV.